This is a list of T cell receptor beta chains from one sample in a study of Ad26.COV2.S vaccination and SARS-CoV-2 variants. The assay was immunoSEQ multiplex PCR, and TCRdb's table has in-frame clones only and misses some. Seen here are 400,000 to 450,000 clones, about nine tenths observed once, and the top ten hold around 4.5%. The source was peripheral blood, collected in a trial of Ad26.COV2.S vaccine versus placebo. The source is a person aged 18-60 years who received the Ad26.COV2.S COVID-19 vaccine or a placebo. The CDR3 runs from the conserved cysteine through the conserved F or W.

>16|TRBV6-2/TRBV6-3|TRBJ1-5
CASSYSLWTGSSPQHF
>15|TRBV7-8|TRBJ2-7
CASRMGLAVAYEQYF
>13|TRBV9|TRBJ2-3
CASSAYSTDTQYF
>10|TRBV24-1|TRBJ1-4
CATTGEKLFF
>14|TRBV5-1|TRBJ2-5
CASSSTGGRETQYF
>15|TRBV9|TRBJ2-1
CASSASGARYNEQFF
>15|TRBV24-1|TRBJ2-5
CATSEATGWLETQYF
>17|TRBV7-8|TRBJ1-5
CASSLDRYRERNQPQHF
>16|TRBV10-3|TRBJ2-7
CAISESGRGPSYEQYF
>15|TRBV5-4|TRBJ2-7
CASSPIGTGGDEQYF
>15|TRBV3-1/TRBV3-2|TRBJ2-7
CASSHQGDGLYEQYF
>16|TRBV4-2|TRBJ2-7
CASSQAGLAPAYEQYF
>14|TRBV28|TRBJ1-2
CASSVRTAKYGYTF
>11|TRBV20-1|TRBJ1-4
CSARNNEKLFF
>15|TRBV27|TRBJ2-7
CASSPRGENSFYKYF
>14|TRBV5-1|TRBJ2-3
CASSSTESTDTQYF
>15|TRBV6-5|TRBJ2-3
CASSYGRRGTDTQYF
>16|TRBV7-2|TRBJ2-1
CASSPPTAGGAREQFF
>19|TRBV19|TRBJ2-7
CASSIVLARMNKTPYEQYF
>15|TRBV27|TRBJ1-1
CASGWVPQANTEAFF
>13|TRBV5-1|TRBJ2-3
CASSWDNTDTQYF
>15|TRBV25-1|TRBJ1-2
CASSEFLGTAYGYTF
>15|TRBV5-1|TRBJ2-3
CASSGTSGRTDTQYF
>11|TRBV12-3/TRBV12-4|TRBJ2-5
CASSLEETQYF
>14|TRBV6-2/TRBV6-3|TRBJ1-1
CASSNYLTGAEAFF
>16|TRBV4-3|TRBJ2-3
CASSPLAGGPADTQYF
>11|TRBV7-9|TRBJ2-7
CASSLDYEQYF
>15|TRBV7-9|TRBJ2-7
CASSSRTGDYYEQYF
>15|TRBV30|TRBJ2-6
CAWRRRGSGANVLTF
>14|TRBV7-2|TRBJ2-5
CASSFRDSQETQYF
>16|TRBV6-1|TRBJ1-1
CASSEIIGVGNTEAFF
>16|TRBV11-2|TRBJ2-7
CASSLLLTGGAGEQYF
>15|TRBV19|TRBJ1-1
CASSIGDSTGTEAFF
>12|TRBV30|TRBJ2-7
CAWTPGAGEQYF
>16|TRBV5-4|TRBJ2-1
CASSFSLAGGLGEQFF
>14|TRBV27|TRBJ1-6
CASSPGRGNSPLHF
>19|TRBV18|TRBJ2-1
CASSPGTSGRESSYNEQFF
>15|TRBV19|TRBJ1-1
CASSAWDRGDTEAFF
>14|TRBV19|TRBJ2-2
CASSMRGQGRELFF
>16|TRBV5-5|TRBJ2-7
CASSRLPGDSSYEQYF
>15|TRBV18|TRBJ2-5
CASSPLPRRQETQYF
>12|TRBV10-3|TRBJ2-1
CAIRTTGTGQFF
>14|TRBV5-1|TRBJ2-3
CASSYSGGPDTQYF
>16|TRBV7-2|TRBJ2-3
CASSATGARLTDTQYF
>12|TRBV12-3/TRBV12-4|TRBJ2-7
CASSLIGYEQYF
>13|TRBV5-1|TRBJ2-7
CASSPQGDYEQYF
>12|TRBV13|TRBJ2-3
CASSETRDTQYF
>17|TRBV19|TRBJ2-2
CASSIDWEWGVDGELFF
>13|TRBV18|TRBJ2-7
CASSPSAGPTEYF
>14|TRBV11-2|TRBJ2-3
CASSLAGIIDTQYF
>16|TRBV19|TRBJ1-4
CASSINPRSKNEKLFF
>12|TRBV29-1|TRBJ1-3
CSVPGVADTIYF
>14|TRBV6-1|TRBJ1-5
CASSDGGPNQPQHF
>14|TRBV11-2|TRBJ2-3
CASSYRLYTDTQYF